The 2 T cell receptor beta chains listed next were all sequenced from one sample in a study of cytomegalovirus exposure and HLA in healthy donors. The PCR used 60 Vbeta and 13 Jbeta primers. Method: immunoSEQ multiplex PCR; TCRdb's copy keeps in-frame clones and lacks some. There are approximately 170,000 clones in the sample; roughly 76% occur only once, and 2% to 2.5% lies in the top ten. Sequencing input: PBMCs. The receptors derive from a male donor in good health and CMV-seronegative.

V and J are TRBV5-1 and TRBJ1-6, with a weak D call TRBD1 (5 bases). This CDR3 contains 14 residues. CDR1 is SGHRS, CDR2 YFSETQ, per germline. With 0 bases removed from V and 7 bases from J, the gap between germline ends came to 8 bases. The CDR3: CASSLADRNSPLHF. The CDR3 DNA reads as TGCGCCAGCAGCTTGGCCGACAGAAATTCACCCCTCCACTTT.

This sequence joins TRBV5-4 and TRBJ2-2, with D possibly matching TRBD2 (6 bases). The germline V and J ends were trimmed by 4 bases and 4 bases, with 11 bases remaining between them. The CDR3 is 14 amino acids. Germline loops: CDR1 SGHNT, CDR2 YYREEE (reference sequence). CDR3 sequence: CASSPPGVTGELFF. DNA of the CDR3: TGTGCCAGCAGCCCCCCGGGGGTCACCGGGGAGCTGTTTTTT.